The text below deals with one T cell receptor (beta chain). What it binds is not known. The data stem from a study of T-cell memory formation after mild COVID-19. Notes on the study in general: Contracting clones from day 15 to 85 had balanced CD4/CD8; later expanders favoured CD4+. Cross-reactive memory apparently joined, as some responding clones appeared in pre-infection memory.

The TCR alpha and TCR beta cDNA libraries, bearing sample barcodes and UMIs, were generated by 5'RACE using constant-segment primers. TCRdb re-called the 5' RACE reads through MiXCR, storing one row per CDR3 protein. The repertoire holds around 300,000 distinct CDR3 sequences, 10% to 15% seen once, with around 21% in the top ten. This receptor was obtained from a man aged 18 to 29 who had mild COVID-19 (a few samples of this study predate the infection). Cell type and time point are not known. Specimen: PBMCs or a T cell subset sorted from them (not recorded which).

The CDR3 bases are TGTGCCAGCAGCTTACGTTGGGGCGAGAGAGGCATTCAGTACTTC. This gives the protein CASSLRWGERGIQYF. This chain connects TRBV7-3 to TRBJ2-4; D is perhaps TRBD1 (5 bases). CDR3 size: 15 residues. The ends were cut back, 2 bases at V and 9 bases at J, with 17 bases in the middle. Germline CDR1 is SGHTA and CDR2 is FQGTGA. The full variable domain, rest sourced from reference TRBV7-3 and TRBJ2-4, is GAGVSQTPSNKVTEKGKYVELRCDPISGHTALYWYRQSLGQGPEFLIYFQGTGAADDSGLPNDRFFAVRPEGSVSTLKIQRTERGDSAVYLCASSLRWGERGIQYFGAGTRLSVL.